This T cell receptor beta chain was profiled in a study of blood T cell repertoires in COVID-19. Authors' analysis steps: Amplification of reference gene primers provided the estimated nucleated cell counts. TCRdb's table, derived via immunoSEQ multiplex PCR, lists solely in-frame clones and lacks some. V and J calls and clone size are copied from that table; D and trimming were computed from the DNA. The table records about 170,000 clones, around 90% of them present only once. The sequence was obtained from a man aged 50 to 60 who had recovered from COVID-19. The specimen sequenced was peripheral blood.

Here the CDR3 reads CGSSGQTVETQYF. The CDR3 region has the DNA TGCGGAAGTTCGGGACAGACCGTGGAGACCCAGTACTTC. The rearrangement links TRBV29-1 to TRBJ2-5; 7 nucleotides match TRBD1. Germline CDR1 is SQVTM and CDR2 is ANQGSEA. This CDR3 contains 13 residues.